This TCR beta chain stems from a study of shared clonotypes between healthy human individuals. Assay used: immunoSEQ multiplex PCR; TCRdb lists only in-frame clones, some missing. The table records hundreds of thousands of clones, roughly 79% of them present only once. Unsorted samples used about 90 million PBMCs for genomic DNA. Germline V lookup: CDR1 MGHRA, CDR2 YSYEKL. CDR3 size: 15 residues. This TCR was sampled from a middle-aged woman in good health. Some clones in this sample may be carry-over from other donors' samples. The rearrangement links TRBV4-1 to TRBJ2-5; 7 bases agree with TRBD1. The J call may be mistaken, given a closer DNA end match to TRBJ2-7. Sequenced input: PBMCs. The DNA for the CDR3 is TGCGCCAGCAGCCGTGACGGGACAGTTCTTTACGAGCAGTACTTC. Translating gives CASSRDGTVLYEQYF.